Following are 6 T cell receptor beta chains from one sample sequenced in a study of blood T cells in healthy people across ages. Then a second PCR, running roughly 7 to 11 cycles, was carried out with a sample-barcoded 5' primer and a J-beta primer mix. TCRdb analysed the 5' RACE reads with MiXCR anew, one entry per CDR3 protein. This sample has approximately 790,000 distinct CDR3 sequences, with approximately 65% found just once. Sequencing was done on a sample of blood. The receptors were gathered from a young man in good health.

The chain is built from TRBV6-5 and TRBJ2-7; a possible D gene is TRBD2 (5 bases). The CDR3 spans 13 residues. Trimming cost V 0 bases and J 2 bases, with 5 bases left between them. Germline-derived CDR1 and CDR2 are MNHEY and SVGAGI. CDR3 loop: CASSYSGAYEQYF. The CDR3 DNA reads TGTGCCAGCAGTTACTCCGGGGCCTACGAGCAGTACTTC.

The sample holds a few counts of this clonotype. The rearrangement links TRBV3-1 to TRBJ2-7; 8 nucleotides align to TRBD2. This CDR3 region has 14 residues. Losses at the gene ends were 4 bases for V and 4 bases for J; bases not matched to a gene: 6. CDR1 is LGHDT, CDR2 YNNKEL, per germline (reference sequence). The CDR3 DNA follows: TGTGCCAGCAGCCTTTCGCGGGGGGAATACGAGCAGTACTTC. Protein product: CASSLSRGEYEQYF.

This sequence joins TRBV9 and TRBJ2-7; 9 nucleotides align to TRBD2. The CDR3 contains 13 residues. The germline CDR1 and CDR2 sequences are SGDLS and YYNGEE. With V trimmed by 0 bases and J by 7 bases, 2 bases remained unmatched. CDR3 sequence reads: CASSVALAGEQYF. The CDR3 DNA reads as TGTGCCAGCAGCGTAGCCCTAGCGGGGGAGCAGTACTTC.

Only a few counts were recorded for this clonotype. The chain joins TRBV6-6 to TRBJ1-5; 7 positions match TRBD1. This CDR3 comprises 14 residues. The ends lost 6 bases at V and 7 bases at J; junction bases unmatched: 9. CDR1 is MNHNY, CDR2 SVGAGI, per germline (reference sequence). This CDR3 reads CASSPDRVGQPQHF. The DNA for the CDR3 is TGTGCCAGCAGCCCCGACAGGGTAGGACAGCCCCAGCATTTT.

This chain links TRBV20-1 with TRBJ2-1; 7 positions match TRBD2. This CDR3 has 15 residues. The V gene end was trimmed by 4 bases and the J gene end by 3 bases; junction bases not matched to a gene: 9. Germline CDR1 DFQATT, CDR2 SNEGSKA (reference sequence). CDR3 residues: CSANPSGAGYNEQFF. The CDR3 region has the DNA TGCAGTGCTAACCCCAGCGGGGCCGGCTACAATGAGCAGTTCTTC.

V is TRBV7-9 and J is TRBJ1-5, with no clear D. V lost 5 bases and J lost 3, with 11 bases in between. The germline gives CDR1 SEHNR, CDR2 FQNEAQ (reference sequence). This CDR3 comprises 14 residues. CDR3 coding DNA: TGTGCCAGCAGCGCCGAGGGTCACAATCAGCCCCAGCATTTT. Protein sequence: CASSAEGHNQPQHF. The variable domain in full, completed from reference TRBV7-9 and TRBJ1-5, reads DTGVSQNPRHKITKRGQNVTFRCDPISEHNRLYWYRQTLGQGPEFLTYFQNEAQLEKSRLLSDRFSAERPKGSFSTLEIQRTEQGDSAMYLCASSAEGHNQPQHFGDGTRLSIL.